One and the same sample provided the 5 T cell receptor beta chains below, sequenced in a study of regulatory T cells in long-lasting Graves disease. Time point of the sample: persistent/refractory GD, antithyroid drugs over 5 years with positive TRAb. The TCR library was made from RNA extracted from PBMCs. To make TCR beta libraries, researchers used iRepertoire HTBI primers and Arm-PCR of CDR3 regions. TCRdb called the multiplex PCR reads again in MiXCR, with one record for every CDR3 protein. The repertoire has 350,000 to 450,000 distinct CDR3 sequences, roughly a fifth of them found once; the top ten carry around 15%. The material sequenced was peripheral blood mononuclear cells (PBMCs), taken when the disease was refractory, from a patient treated with antithyroid drugs. Receptors originate from a female donor with Graves disease.

This sequence joins TRBV5-6 and TRBJ2-7; D remains unclear. Germline CDR1 is SGHDT and CDR2 is YYEEEE. The length of the CDR3 is 16 residues. V lost 0 bases, J lost 3 bases, and 16 bases lay in between. The CDR3 region has the DNA TGTGCCAGCAGCTTGGGGGGTGCGTCAGGCTACTACGAGCAGTACTTC. This encodes CASSLGGASGYYEQYF.

The chain combines TRBV30 with TRBJ1-1; D unresolved. This CDR3 region has 13 residues. The V and J ends lost 0 bases and 8 bases respectively, with 13 bases between them. CDR1 GTSNPN and CDR2 SVGIG come from the germline V gene (reference sequence). The CDR3 DNA is TGTGCCTGGAGTGTAGTCCGGCGGAACGAAGCTTTCTTT. Translated: CAWSVVRRNEAFF.

This clonotype was seen at least ten times. The chain joins TRBV28 to TRBJ1-1; TRBD1 is a possible D gene (6 bases). Trimming removed 3 bases from V and 8 bases from J, with 10 bases in between. Germline loops: CDR1 MDHEN, CDR2 SYDVKM. The CDR3 is 12 residues long. The CDR3 loop reads CASSLLQGEAFF. CDR3 DNA sequence: TGTGCCAGCAGTTTGCTTCAGGGGGAAGCTTTCTTT.

This clonotype was seen a handful of times. The chain employs TRBV9 and TRBJ2-4; 7 nucleotides line up with TRBD1. V gave up 5 bases and J gave up 6 bases; unmatched junction bases: 11. The V gene's germline CDR1 is SGDLS and CDR2 YYNGEE. The CDR3 covers 15 residues. CDR3 in DNA: TGTGCCAGCAGTGGGATGACAGGGTCTGGAAACATTCAGTACTTC. It translates to CASSGMTGSGNIQYF.

This clonotype has at least ten counts. The rearrangement uses TRBV15 and TRBJ2-7, with D possibly called TRBD1 or TRBD2 (6 bases each). V shed 0 bases and J shed 5 bases, with 17 bases lying between them. CDR1 and CDR2 (germline): LNHNV, YYDKDF (reference sequence). CDR3 size: 16 residues. CDR3 in amino acids: CATSRDRGLLNHEQYF. CDR3 in DNA: TGTGCCACCAGCAGAGACCGGGGGCTCCTTAATCACGAGCAGTACTTC.